Here is one T cell receptor (beta chain) with its context. The antigen is unknown. The CDR3 covers 13 residues. The germline V gene has CDR1 LGHNA and CDR2 YSLEER. V was trimmed by 4 bases and J by 3 bases, leaving 8 bases between them. The sample comes from a study of shared clonotypes between healthy human individuals. Across the study: Donors consisted of a couple of women and a few men between 18 and 49. Study-level results: Represented diversity, genetic and exposure-history alike, was limited by few donors. Generation probabilities of non-shared clonotypes were lower (relative to those shared by all four donors).

CD45RO-negative CD8 cells positively selected for CCR7 made up the naive population, which excluded terminally differentiated effector memory CD45RA+ cells. The assay was immunoSEQ multiplex PCR, and TCRdb's table has in-frame clones only and misses some. The repertoire holds about 1,900,000 clones, with approximately 95% as singletons. This receptor was obtained from a man younger than 35 in good health. The sample consisted of naive CD8+ T cells sorted from blood. V and J are TRBV4-3 and TRBJ2-3; TRBD2 might be the D (6 bases). CDR3 in DNA: TGCGCCAGCAGCCCCGGGACTACAGATACGCAGTATTTT. Translation: CASSPGTTDTQYF.